The sequence of this TCR beta chain was determined in a study of neurological immune-mediated disorders. Worth noting for this clonotype: Its antigen is as yet unknown.

General observations from the study: The study found no CDR3 amino acid sequences shared by expanded clones across subjects, suggesting private repertoires in all groups.

TCRdb reanalysed the 5' RACE reads using MiXCR and keeps one entry per CDR3 protein. The repertoire holds approximately 32,000 distinct CDR3 sequences, with under 7.5% as singletons. Germline V CDR1 and CDR2: MGHRA, YSYEKL. The CDR3 has 13 amino acids. This TCR derives from a woman aged 40 to 49 in good health. V and J are TRBV4-1 and TRBJ2-7; D not certain. The DNA end is a closer match to TRBJ2-5, so the J assignment may be wrong. The sequencing input was PBMCs. The CDR3 DNA follows: TGCGCCAGCAGCCAAGAACTCGGACAGACCCAGTACTTC. Translating it yields CASSQELGQTQYF.